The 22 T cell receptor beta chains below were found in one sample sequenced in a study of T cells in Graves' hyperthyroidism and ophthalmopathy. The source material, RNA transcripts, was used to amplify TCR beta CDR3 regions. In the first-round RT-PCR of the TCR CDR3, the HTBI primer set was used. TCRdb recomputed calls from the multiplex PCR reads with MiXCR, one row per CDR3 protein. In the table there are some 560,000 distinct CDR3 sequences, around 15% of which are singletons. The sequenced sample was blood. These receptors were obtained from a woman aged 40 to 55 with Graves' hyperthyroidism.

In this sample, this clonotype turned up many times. CDR3 sequence (DNA): TGTGCCAGCAGTTTAGACGGTTCACTTTACGAGCAGTACTTC. This codes for CASSLDGSLYEQYF. The rearrangement joins TRBV28 to TRBJ2-7; D not resolved. Trimming took 2 bases from V and 4 from J, leaving 12 bases between them. This CDR3 contains 14 residues. Germline CDR1 and CDR2: MDHEN and SYDVKM.

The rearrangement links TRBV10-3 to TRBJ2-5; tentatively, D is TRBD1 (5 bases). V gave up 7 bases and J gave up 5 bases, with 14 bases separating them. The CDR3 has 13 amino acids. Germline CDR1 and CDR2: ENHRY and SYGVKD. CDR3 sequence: CAIMAGLEETQYF. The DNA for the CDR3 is TGTGCCATCATGGCAGGGCTGGAGGAGACCCAGTACTTC.

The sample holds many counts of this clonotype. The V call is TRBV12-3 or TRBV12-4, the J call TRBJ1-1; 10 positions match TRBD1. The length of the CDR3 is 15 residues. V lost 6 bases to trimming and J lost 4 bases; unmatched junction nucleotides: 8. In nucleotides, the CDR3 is TGTGCCAGCAGGCCCGGACAGGGGGGTGGCACTGAAGCTTTCTTT. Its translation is CASRPGQGGGTEAFF.

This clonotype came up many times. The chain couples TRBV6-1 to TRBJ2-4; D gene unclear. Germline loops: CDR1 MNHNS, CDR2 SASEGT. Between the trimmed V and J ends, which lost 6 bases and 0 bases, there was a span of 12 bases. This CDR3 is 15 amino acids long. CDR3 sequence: CASSSPLQAKNIQYF. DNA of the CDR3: TGTGCCAGCAGCTCCCCCCTGCAAGCCAAAAACATTCAGTACTTC.

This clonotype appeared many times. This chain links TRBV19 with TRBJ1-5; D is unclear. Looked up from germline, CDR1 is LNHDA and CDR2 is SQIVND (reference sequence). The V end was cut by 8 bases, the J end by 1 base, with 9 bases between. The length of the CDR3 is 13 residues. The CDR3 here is CASSSGSNQPQHF. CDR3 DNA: TGTGCCAGTTCATCAGGCAGCAATCAGCCCCAGCATTTT.

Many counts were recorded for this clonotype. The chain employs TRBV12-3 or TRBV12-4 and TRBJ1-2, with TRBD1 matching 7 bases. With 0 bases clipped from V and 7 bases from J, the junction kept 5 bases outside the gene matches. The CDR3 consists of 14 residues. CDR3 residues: CASSLAQGGSGYTF. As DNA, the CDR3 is TGTGCCAGCAGTTTAGCCCAGGGGGGTTCTGGCTACACCTTC.

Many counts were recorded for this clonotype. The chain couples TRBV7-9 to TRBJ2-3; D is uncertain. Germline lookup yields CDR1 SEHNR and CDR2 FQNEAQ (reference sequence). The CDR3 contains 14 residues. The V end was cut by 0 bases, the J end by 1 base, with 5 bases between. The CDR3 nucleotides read TGTGCCAGCAGCTTAGCGCTGGGCACAGATACGCAGTATTTT. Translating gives CASSLALGTDTQYF.

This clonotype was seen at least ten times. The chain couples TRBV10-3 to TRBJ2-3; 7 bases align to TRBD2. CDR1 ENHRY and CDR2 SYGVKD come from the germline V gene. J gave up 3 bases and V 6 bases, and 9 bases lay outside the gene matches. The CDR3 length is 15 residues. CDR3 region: CAIRGGRVVTDTQYF. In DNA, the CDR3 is TGTGCCATCAGGGGCGGGAGAGTTGTTACAGATACGCAGTATTTT.

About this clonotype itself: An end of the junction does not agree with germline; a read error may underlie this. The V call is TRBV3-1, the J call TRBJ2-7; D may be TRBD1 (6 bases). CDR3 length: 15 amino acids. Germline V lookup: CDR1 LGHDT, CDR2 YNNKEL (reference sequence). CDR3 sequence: CASSLEGHLSYGQYF. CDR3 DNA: TGTGCCAGCAGTTTAGAGGGACACCTCTCCTACGGGCAGTACTTC.

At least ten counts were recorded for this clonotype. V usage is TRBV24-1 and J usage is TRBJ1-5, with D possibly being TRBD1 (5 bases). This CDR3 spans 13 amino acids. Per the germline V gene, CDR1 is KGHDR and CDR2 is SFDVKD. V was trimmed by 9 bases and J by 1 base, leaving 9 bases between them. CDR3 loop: CATGDVSNQPQHF. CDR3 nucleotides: TGTGCCACCGGGGACGTGAGCAATCAGCCCCAGCATTTT.

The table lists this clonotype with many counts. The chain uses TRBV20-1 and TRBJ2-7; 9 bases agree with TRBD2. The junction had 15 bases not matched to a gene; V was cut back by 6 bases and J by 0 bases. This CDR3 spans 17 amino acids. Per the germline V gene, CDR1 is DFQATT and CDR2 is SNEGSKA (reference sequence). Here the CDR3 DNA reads TGCAGTGCCCGTAATGACTTAGCGGGAGCCCTCTCCTACGAGCAGTACTTC. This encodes CSARNDLAGALSYEQYF.

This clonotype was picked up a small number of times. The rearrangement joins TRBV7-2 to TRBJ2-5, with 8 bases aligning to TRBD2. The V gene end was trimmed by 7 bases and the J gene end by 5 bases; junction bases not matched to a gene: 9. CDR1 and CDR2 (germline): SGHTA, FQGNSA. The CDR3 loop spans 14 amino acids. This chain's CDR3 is CASKKRLASETQYF. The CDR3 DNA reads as TGTGCCAGCAAAAAAAGACTAGCGTCTGAGACCCAGTACTTC.

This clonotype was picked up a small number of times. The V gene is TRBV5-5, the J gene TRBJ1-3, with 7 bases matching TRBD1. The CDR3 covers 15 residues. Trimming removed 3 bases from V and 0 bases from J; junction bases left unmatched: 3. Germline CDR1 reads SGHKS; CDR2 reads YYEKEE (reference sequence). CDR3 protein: CASSSQGISGNTIYF. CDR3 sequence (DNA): TGTGCCAGCAGCTCACAGGGGATCTCTGGAAACACCATATATTTT.

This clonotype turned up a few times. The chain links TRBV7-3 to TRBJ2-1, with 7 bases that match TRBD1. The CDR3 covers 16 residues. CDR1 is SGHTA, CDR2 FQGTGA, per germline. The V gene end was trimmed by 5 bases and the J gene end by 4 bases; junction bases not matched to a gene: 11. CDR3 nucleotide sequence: TGTGCCAGCAGCCCAGGGGGATCGGGGTTGTACAATGAGCAGTTCTTC. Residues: CASSPGGSGLYNEQFF.

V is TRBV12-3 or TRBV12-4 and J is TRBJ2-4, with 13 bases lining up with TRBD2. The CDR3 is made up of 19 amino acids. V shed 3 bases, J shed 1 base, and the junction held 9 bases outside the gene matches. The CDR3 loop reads CASSFFRTSGSRAKNIQYF. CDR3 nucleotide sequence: TGTGCCAGCAGTTTCTTCCGGACTAGCGGGAGTAGGGCCAAAAACATTCAGTACTTC.

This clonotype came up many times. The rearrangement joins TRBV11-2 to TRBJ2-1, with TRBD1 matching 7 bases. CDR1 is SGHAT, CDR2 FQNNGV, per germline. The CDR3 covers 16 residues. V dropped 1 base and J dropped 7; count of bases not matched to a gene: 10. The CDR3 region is CASSLGQGVSGNEQFF. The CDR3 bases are TGTGCCAGCAGCTTAGGGCAGGGGGTATCGGGAAATGAGCAGTTCTTC.

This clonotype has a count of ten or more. CDR3 sequence: CASSTSGTTDTQYF. CDR3 nucleotide sequence: TGCGCCAGCAGCACTAGCGGGACCACAGATACGCAGTATTTT. The V gene is TRBV5-1, the J gene TRBJ2-3; 10 bases are a match to TRBD2. In germline, CDR1 is SGHRS, CDR2 YFSETQ. This CDR3 spans 14 amino acids. With 4 bases clipped from V and 2 bases from J, the junction kept 1 base outside the gene matches.

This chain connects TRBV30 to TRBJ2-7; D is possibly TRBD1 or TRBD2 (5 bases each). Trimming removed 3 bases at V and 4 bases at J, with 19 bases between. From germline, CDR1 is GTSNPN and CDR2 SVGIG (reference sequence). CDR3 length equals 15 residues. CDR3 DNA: TGTGCCTGGAGGGACTTTGGGACGGTAACTTACGAGCAGTACTTC. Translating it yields CAWRDFGTVTYEQYF.

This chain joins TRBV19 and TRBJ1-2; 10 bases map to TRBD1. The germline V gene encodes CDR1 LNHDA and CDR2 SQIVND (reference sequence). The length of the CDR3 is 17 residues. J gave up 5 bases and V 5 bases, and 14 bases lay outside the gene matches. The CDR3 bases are TGTGCCAGTAGTGCGAACCCCGGGACAGGGGAAGGTTATGGCTACACCTTC. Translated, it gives CASSANPGTGEGYGYTF. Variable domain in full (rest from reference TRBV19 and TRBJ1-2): DGGITQSPKYLFRKEGQNVTLSCEQNLNHDAMYWYRQDPGQGLRLIYYSQIVNDFQKGDIAEGYSVSREKKESFPLTVTSAQKNPTAFYLCASSANPGTGEGYGYTFGSGTRLTVV.

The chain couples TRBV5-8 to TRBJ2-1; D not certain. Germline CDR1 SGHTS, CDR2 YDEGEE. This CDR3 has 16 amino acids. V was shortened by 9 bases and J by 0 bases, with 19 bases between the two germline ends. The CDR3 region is CAIATANMFSYNEQFF. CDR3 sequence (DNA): TGTGCCATCGCGACCGCAAATATGTTCTCCTACAATGAGCAGTTCTTC.

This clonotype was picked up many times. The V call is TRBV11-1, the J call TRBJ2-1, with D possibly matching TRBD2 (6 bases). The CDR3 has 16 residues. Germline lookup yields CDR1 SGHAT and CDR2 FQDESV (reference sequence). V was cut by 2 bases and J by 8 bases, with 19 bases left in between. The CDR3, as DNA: TGTGCCAGCAGCTTAAGCTTCGGGGGAGTTTCGGATGAGCAGTTCTTC. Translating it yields CASSLSFGGVSDEQFF.

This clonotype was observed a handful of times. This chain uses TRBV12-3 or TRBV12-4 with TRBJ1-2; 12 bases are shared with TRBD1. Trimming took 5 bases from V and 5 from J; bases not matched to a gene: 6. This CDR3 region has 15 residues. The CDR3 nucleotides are TGTGCCAGCAGTCCCGGGACAGGGGGCGCTTATGGCTACACCTTC. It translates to CASSPGTGGAYGYTF.